Each of the 14 T cell receptor beta chains below was sequenced from the same sample in a study of OX40 agonist ivuxolimab in advanced cancers. Clones were read by immunoSEQ multiplex PCR, and TCRdb kept only the in-frame ones, dropping some. Among about 22,000 clones, 79% were seen once, and the ten largest hold roughly 13%. Material: CD4+ or CD8+ T cells sorted from blood, obtained in a trial of the OX40 agonist ivuxolimab. The receptors here all came from an adult with an advanced solid tumor such as melanoma, head and neck, liver or kidney cancer.

This clone has just one count. This sequence joins TRBV4-1 and TRBJ1-2; perhaps TRBD1 as D (6 bases). This CDR3 is 15 amino acids long. The germline V and J ends were trimmed by 6 bases and 2 bases, with 16 bases remaining between them. Germline V CDR1 and CDR2: MGHRA, YSYEKL. In nucleotides, the CDR3 is TGCGCCAGCAGACCGGACAGTGGGAGCAACTATGGCTACACCTTC. The encoded protein is CASRPDSGSNYGYTF.

The rearrangement links TRBV6-6 to TRBJ1-5; 9 bases are shared with TRBD1. This CDR3 comprises 14 residues. Germline loops: CDR1 MNHNY, CDR2 SVGAGI (reference sequence). V lost 2 bases, J lost 4 bases, and 0 bases stayed unmatched. The CDR3 here is CASSYGTGNQPQHF. The DNA of the CDR3 is TGTGCCAGCAGTTACGGGACAGGGAATCAGCCCCAGCATTTT.

The V and J genes are TRBV28 and TRBJ1-1; D may be TRBD1 (5 bases). The V and J ends lost 2 bases and 8 bases respectively, with 21 bases between them. The CDR3 is 16 residues long. Germline V CDR1 and CDR2: MDHEN, SYDVKM. Here the CDR3 reads CASSLGRGNRRREAFF. The CDR3 nucleotides read TGTGCCAGCAGTTTAGGGAGAGGGAACAGGAGAAGAGAAGCTTTCTTT.

This chain uses TRBV28 with TRBJ2-2; 10 bases fit TRBD1. Germline assignment: CDR1 MDHEN and CDR2 SYDVKM. The CDR3 length is 15 residues. V was clipped by 7 bases and J by 4 bases; unmatched bases: 6. The CDR3 DNA sequence: TGTGCCAGCAATTGGGACAGGGGAGTCACCGGGGAGCTGTTTTTT. Its protein is CASNWDRGVTGELFF.

The chain is built from TRBV6-6 and TRBJ2-5; TRBD1 or TRBD2 may be the D gene (5 bases each). CDR3 size: 15 residues. Trimming shortened V by 4 bases and J by 4 bases, and 16 bases separated the two germline ends. Germline lookup yields CDR1 MNHNY and CDR2 SVGAGI (reference sequence). CDR3 sequence (DNA): TGTGCCAGCAGTTCCGGGGCGGGTTGGGGAGAGACCCAGTACTTC. It is translated as CASSSGAGWGETQYF.

The chain links TRBV11-1 to TRBJ2-1, with 9 bases matching TRBD1. CDR1 is SGHAT and CDR2 is FQDESV in the germline V gene (reference sequence). The CDR3 runs 16 residues. The V and J ends lost 1 base and 3 bases, in that order; junction bases with no gene match: 4. In nucleotides, the CDR3 is TGTGCCAGCAGCTTAGACGGGACAGGGTTCTACAATGAGCAGTTCTTC. Protein sequence: CASSLDGTGFYNEQFF.

The CDR3 here is CASSERTGGSGNTIYF. CDR3 DNA sequence: TGCGCCAGCAGCGAAAGAACAGGGGGCTCTGGAAACACCATATATTTT. J is TRBJ1-3 and V is TRBV5-1; TRBD1 agrees at 8 bases. The CDR3 totals 16 residues. In germline, CDR1 is SGHRS, CDR2 YFSETQ. The V gene end was trimmed by 4 bases and the J gene end by 0 bases; junction bases not matched to a gene: 6.

This rearrangement joins TRBV11-2 to TRBJ2-7; D is possibly TRBD2 (5 bases). CDR1 and CDR2 from the germline V gene are SGHAT and FQNNGV. The germline V and J ends were trimmed by 1 base and 6 bases, with 10 bases remaining between them. The CDR3 length is 13 residues. CDR3 DNA: TGTGCCAGCAGCTTAGTTGAGGGTTTCGAGCAGTACTTC. Translation gives CASSLVEGFEQYF.

This clone came up a few times. V usage is TRBV30 and J usage is TRBJ1-1; D remains unclear. V lost 0 bases, J lost 4 bases, and 9 bases lay in between. Germline CDR1 reads GTSNPN; CDR2 reads SVGIG (reference sequence). This CDR3 has 13 residues. CDR3 sequence (DNA): TGTGCCTGGAGTGTAATGGACGGCACTGAAGCTTTCTTT. Protein: CAWSVMDGTEAFF. The whole variable domain, filled in from reference TRBV30 and TRBJ1-1, reads SQTIHQWPATLVQPVGSPLSLECTVEGTSNPNLYWYRQAAGRGLQLLFYSVGIGQISSEVPQNLSASRPQDRQFILSSKKLLLSDSGFYLCAWSVMDGTEAFFGQGTRLTVV.

This chain uses TRBV25-1 with TRBJ1-1, with TRBD1 as a possible D gene (5 bases). Trimming pared 6 bases from V and 6 bases from J, leaving 29 bases between. Germline values: CDR1 MGHDK, CDR2 SYGVNS. CDR3 length equals 18 residues. This CDR3 is CASRGGGQNIYPGAEAFF. The CDR3 DNA reads TGTGCCAGCAGGGGAGGCGGACAAAATATATATCCTGGGGCTGAAGCTTTCTTT.

The J gene is TRBJ1-2, the V gene TRBV27, with D perhaps matching TRBD1 (5 bases). The ends were cut back, 6 bases at V and 5 bases at J, with 19 bases in the middle. The CDR3 is 15 amino acids. Germline lookup yields CDR1 MNHEY and CDR2 SMNVEV (reference sequence). The CDR3 here is CASRPVGEIGYGYTF. CDR3 nucleotides: TGTGCCAGCAGGCCGGTAGGGGAGATTGGATATGGCTACACCTTC.

This sequence joins TRBV6-1 and TRBJ1-5; D is ambiguous. Trimming took 6 bases from V and 0 from J, leaving 9 bases between them. Germline V gene sequence: CDR1 MNHNS, CDR2 SASEGT. CDR3 size: 14 residues. The CDR3 region is CASSPAASNQPQHF. The CDR3 DNA is TGTGCCAGCAGCCCAGCGGCTAGCAATCAGCCCCAGCATTTT.

The chain carries TRBV30 and TRBJ1-5, with a tentative D call TRBD1 (5 bases). The ends were cut back, 2 bases at V and 6 bases at J, with 14 bases in the middle. The CDR3 is made up of 14 amino acids. Germline V CDR1 and CDR2: GTSNPN, SVGIG (reference sequence). CDR3 DNA: TGTGCCTGGAGTCAAGGGACTTCGGGTCAGCCCCAGCATTTT. It yields the protein CAWSQGTSGQPQHF. Full variable domain (missing parts from reference TRBV30 and TRBJ1-5): SQTIHQWPATLVQPVGSPLSLECTVEGTSNPNLYWYRQAAGRGLQLLFYSVGIGQISSEVPQNLSASRPQDRQFILSSKKLLLSDSGFYLCAWSQGTSGQPQHFGDGTRLSIL.

By its share, this clone is medium-sized (0.01 to 0.1%). The chain carries TRBV6-4 and TRBJ2-7; 9 bases agree with TRBD1. Germline values: CDR1 MRHNA, CDR2 SNTAGT. CDR3 length: 17 amino acids. J lost 0 bases, V lost 3 bases, and 9 bases had no gene match. CDR3 amino acids: CASSERTGACSSYEQYF. CDR3 DNA sequence: TGTGCCAGCAGTGAAAGGACAGGGGCATGTTCCTCCTACGAGCAGTACTTC.